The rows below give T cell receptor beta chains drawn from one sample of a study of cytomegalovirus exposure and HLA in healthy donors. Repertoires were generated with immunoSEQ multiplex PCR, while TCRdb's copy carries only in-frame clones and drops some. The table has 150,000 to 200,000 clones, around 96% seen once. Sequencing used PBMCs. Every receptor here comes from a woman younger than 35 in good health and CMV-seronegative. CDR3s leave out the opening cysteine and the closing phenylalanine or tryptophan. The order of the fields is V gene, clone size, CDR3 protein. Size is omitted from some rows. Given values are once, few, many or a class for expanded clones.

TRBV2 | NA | ASRDGSSGGRYNEQF
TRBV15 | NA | ATSRDIGGNQPQH
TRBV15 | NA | ATSREKTGSYEQY
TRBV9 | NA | ASSGATSFSYNEQF
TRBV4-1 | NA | ASSQSTGSYEQY
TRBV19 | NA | ASHRDGNQPQH
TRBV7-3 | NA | ASSYTGETDTQY
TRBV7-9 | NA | ASSPSTGTGWKQY
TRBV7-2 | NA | ASSPDRSEPQH
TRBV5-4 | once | ASSLDGTGEVEKLF
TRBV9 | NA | ASSTPGTGGETQY
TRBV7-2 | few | ASNRPAVEPLH
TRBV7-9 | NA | ASLPVDFTLTYEQY
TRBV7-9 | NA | ASSLERGVAYNEQF
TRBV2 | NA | ASSPTGGAEDTQY
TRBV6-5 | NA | ASSYPGNTEAF
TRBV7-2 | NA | ASSLGGLGEQF
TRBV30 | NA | AWSWRSSYEQY
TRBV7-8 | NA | ASSLWRGDSTYEQY
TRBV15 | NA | ATSRVGGYNEQF
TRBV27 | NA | ASNLKEGSGNTIY
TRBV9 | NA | ASSVVSGVPEAF
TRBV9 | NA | ASSVRGSGGSGGEQF
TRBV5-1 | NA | ASSLAVRETQY
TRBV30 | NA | AWRQRDRANTEAF
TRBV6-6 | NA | ASSLGGQGYEQY
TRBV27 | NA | ASSFRGRSSYNSPLH